This TCR beta chain was recovered during a study of cytomegalovirus exposure and HLA in healthy donors. 60 Vbeta and 13 Jbeta primers were used in PCR. Method: immunoSEQ multiplex PCR; TCRdb's copy keeps in-frame clones and lacks some. The sample shows about 93,000 clones, about 80% of them seen only once. Germline CDR1 is KGHSH and CDR2 is LQKENI. V shed 8 bases and J 2 bases; nucleotides not matched to a gene: 2. The CDR3 is 13 residues long. On this clone: Its antigen is not identified.

Study-wide points: In presence/absence analyses, roughly uniform sequencing depth across donors was assumed. Productive rates of about 87% or about 30% were seen for most TCR beta V segments in an earlier analysis. The sole available immune exposure information was CMV serostatus. A later analysis revealed that TCR association rates differed between HLA loci, peaking at DRB1 and bottoming out at HLA-C.

The source is a man aged 30-40 years in good health and CMV-seronegative. Sequenced material: PBMCs. This chain joins TRBV18 and TRBJ2-7; 11 bases are a match to TRBD2. CDR3 bases: TGTGCCAGCAATAGCGGGGGGGCCTACGAGCAGTACTTC. This translates into CASNSGGAYEQYF.